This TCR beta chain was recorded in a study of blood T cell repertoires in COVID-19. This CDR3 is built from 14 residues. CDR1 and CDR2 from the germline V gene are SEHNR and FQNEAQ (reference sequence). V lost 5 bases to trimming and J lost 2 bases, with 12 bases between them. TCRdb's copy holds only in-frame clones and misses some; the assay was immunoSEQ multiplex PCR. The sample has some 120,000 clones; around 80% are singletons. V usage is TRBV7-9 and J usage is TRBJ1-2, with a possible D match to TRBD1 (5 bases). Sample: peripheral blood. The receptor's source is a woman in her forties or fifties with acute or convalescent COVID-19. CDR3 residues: CASSLGLLNYGYTF. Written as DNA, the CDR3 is TGTGCCAGCAGCCTGGGACTCCTCAACTATGGCTACACCTTC.